The 2 T cell receptor beta chains below all came from one sample that was sequenced in a study of T cell changes during pregnancy in multiple sclerosis. Sequencing used immunoSEQ multiplex PCR; TCRdb keeps in-frame clones, though not all of them. The sample has about 34,000 clones, about 90% seen once; the top ten hold 3.5% to 4%. Source: CD8+ T cells from peripheral blood mononuclear cells, taken in the third trimester of pregnancy. All receptors come from a female donor with multiple sclerosis, enrolled in a pregnancy study.

The chain uses TRBV19 and TRBJ2-5; D ambiguous. The CDR3 is 11 amino acids. The ends were cut back, 3 bases at V and 4 bases at J, with 3 bases in the middle. The germline CDR1 and CDR2 sequences are LNHDA and SQIVND (reference sequence). The CDR3 loop is CASSISETQYF. In nucleotides, the CDR3 is TGTGCCAGTAGTATCTCAGAGACCCAGTACTTC.

The chain joins TRBV4-2 to TRBJ2-1, with 8 bases identical to TRBD2. Looked up from germline, CDR1 is LGHNA and CDR2 is YNFKEQ. The CDR3 extends over 16 amino acids. Germline trimming cut 0 bases from V and 4 bases from J; bases unmatched to any gene: 5. The DNA for the CDR3 is TGTGCCAGCAGCCAAGACCGAGCGGGGGTTTACAATGAGCAGTTCTTC. Its translation: CASSQDRAGVYNEQFF.